This TCR beta chain was retrieved from a study of Ad26.COV2.S vaccination and SARS-CoV-2 variants (dated by TCRdb to about 2021). General notes on the study: Vaccine-arm donors were drawn from COV1001, a multicentre, randomized, double-blind, placebo-controlled phase I-IIa trial of Ad26.COV2.S in healthy adults. Dosing of Ad26.COV2.S was intramuscular, at either 5x10^10 or 1x10^11 viral particles, delivered as one shot or as two shots spaced 56 days apart. Sequencing of the TCRbeta repertoire served to evaluate the specificity and breadth of SARS-CoV-2-reactive T cell receptors following Ad26.COV2.S vaccination. Trial participants were randomized into five groups of five: low-dose or high-dose Ad26.COV2.S given once or twice, or placebo on both occasions. A total of 32 samples were included in the TCR-sequenced set, comprising around 19 Ad26.COV2.S vaccine recipients, 5 placebo recipients and 8 SARS-CoV-2 convalescent individuals. Investigators remained blinded to trial group allocation during experiments and outcome assessment. Points the paper makes about the study in general: The study was not powered to compare responses between vaccine doses or regimens. After vaccination, substantial breadth of spike-specific CD8+ and CD4+ T cell responses was reported. It was noted by the authors that total T cell responses may have been underestimated by the TCR breadth and depth analyses. Non-spike TCR breadth was comparable between vaccine and placebo recipients, consistent with the vaccine containing only spike. Compared with placebo recipients, Ad26.COV2.S recipients showed higher spike-specific TCR breadth (P = 0.0014).

Via the germline V gene, CDR1 is SGHTA and CDR2 FQGTGA. For this chain, trimming is 2 bases at the V end and 5 bases at the J end, and the number of junction bases without a gene match is 6. CDR3 length: 16 amino acids, cysteine to phenylalanine. Only the CDR3 DNA is retained, 48 bases long and in frame from the first base. Turning to this clone: Its antigen target is currently unknown. Within one base of it there is no much larger clone, and no base qualities were kept.

In light of the paper, this sample's treatment or condition label describes: about 20 received Ad26.COV2.S at low or high dose, single or two shots; a few received placebo; per-sample allocation not given. For vaccine and placebo recipients, repertoires were sequenced using samples collected on day 63 after the first injection. Between 29 July and 7 August 2020, Cohort 1b enrolled about 27 adults aged 18-55 years at one site in Boston, USA. Ad26.COV2.S was a replication-incompetent adenovirus type 26 vector expressing a prefusion-stabilized SARS-CoV-2 spike protein from the original Wuhan strain. The immunoSEQ Assay was used to sequence TCRbeta CDR3 regions. After extraction, genomic DNA underwent amplification by bias-controlled multiplex PCR, followed by high-throughput sequencing. From the authors' description of their analysis: To quantify the absolute abundance of each unique TCRbeta CDR3 region, sequences were collapsed and filtered. T cell fraction was estimated by normalizing TCRbeta template counts to usable DNA, with usable DNA measured through amplification of reference genes found in all nucleated cells. Repertoire TCRs were annotated as SARS-CoV-2-specific by exact matching of V gene, CDR3 amino acid sequence and J gene to a known reactive TCR set. The reference SARS-CoV-2 TCR set was obtained from MIRA and was filtered for enrichment in COVID-19-positive ImmuneCODE repertoires, whereby public or cross-reactive TCRs were removed. Using the MIRA antigens, annotated TCRs were further analysed by specific ORF or by position within an ORF. Breadth was defined as annotated unique rearrangements over total unique productive rearrangements; depth was the summed frequency of those rearrangements. Group comparisons of TCR breadth used two-sided Wilcoxon rank-sum tests. Drawn from immuneACCESS, this table holds only the in-frame rearrangements with V and J called that TCRdb kept. Clones are partly lost; checked studies trace under half to an unresolved V gene and leave the rest unexplained. From that table come the V and J calls and clone size; the DNA was used to work out D and trimming. The sample data list around 400,000 clones, and 75% to 95% of these were observed just once. The ten most abundant clones make up 10% to 15% of the sample.

In this chain, TRBV7-3 is recombined with TRBJ2-7; TRBD2 fits 13 bases in the junction. Sequencing used peripheral blood, obtained in a trial of Ad26.COV2.S vaccine versus placebo. This receptor was identified in a person aged 18 to 65 who received the Ad26.COV2.S COVID-19 vaccine or a placebo. CDR3 region: CASSLWGTSGKNEQYF. The DNA is TGTGCCAGCAGCTTATGGGGGACTAGCGGGAAGAACGAGCAGTACTTC.